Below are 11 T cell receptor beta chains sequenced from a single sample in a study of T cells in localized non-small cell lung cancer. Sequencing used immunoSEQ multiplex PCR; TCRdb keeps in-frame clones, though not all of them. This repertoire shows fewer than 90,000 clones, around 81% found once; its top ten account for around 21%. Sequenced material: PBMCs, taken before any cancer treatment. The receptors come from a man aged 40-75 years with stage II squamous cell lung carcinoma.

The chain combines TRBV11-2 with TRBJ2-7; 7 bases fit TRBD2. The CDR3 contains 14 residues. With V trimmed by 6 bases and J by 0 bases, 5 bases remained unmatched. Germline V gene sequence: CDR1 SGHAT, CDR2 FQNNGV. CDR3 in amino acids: CASRASGNSYEQYF. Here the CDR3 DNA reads TGTGCCAGCAGAGCTAGCGGAAACTCCTACGAGCAGTACTTC.

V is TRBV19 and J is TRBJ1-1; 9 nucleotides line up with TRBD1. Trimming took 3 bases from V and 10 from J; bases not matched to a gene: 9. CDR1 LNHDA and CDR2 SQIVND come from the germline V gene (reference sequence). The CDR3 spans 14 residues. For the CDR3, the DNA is TGTGCCAGTAGTATCCAAGGACAGGGGTCCGCAGCTTTCTTT. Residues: CASSIQGQGSAAFF.

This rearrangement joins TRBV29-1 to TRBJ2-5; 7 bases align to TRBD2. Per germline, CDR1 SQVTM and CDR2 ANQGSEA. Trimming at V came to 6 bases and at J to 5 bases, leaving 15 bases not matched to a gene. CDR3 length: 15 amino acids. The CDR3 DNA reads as TGCAGCGTGACCTCGGCGGGAGATTTCAGGGAGACCCAGTACTTC. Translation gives CSVTSAGDFRETQYF.

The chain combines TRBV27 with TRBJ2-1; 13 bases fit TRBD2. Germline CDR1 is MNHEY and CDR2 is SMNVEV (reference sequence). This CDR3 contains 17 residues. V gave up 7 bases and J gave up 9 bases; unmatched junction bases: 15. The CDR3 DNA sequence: TGTGCCAGCAAGCCCCGTTCACTAGCGGGAGGGCCGGGTGAGCAGTTCTTC. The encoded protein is CASKPRSLAGGPGEQFF.

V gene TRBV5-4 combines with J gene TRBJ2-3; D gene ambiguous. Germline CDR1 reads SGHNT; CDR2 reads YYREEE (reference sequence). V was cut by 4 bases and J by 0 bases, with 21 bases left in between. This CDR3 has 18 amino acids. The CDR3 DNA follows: TGTGCCAGCAGCACCCTTTATGGGGTCGACGGGAGCACAGATACGCAGTATTTT. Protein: CASSTLYGVDGSTDTQYF. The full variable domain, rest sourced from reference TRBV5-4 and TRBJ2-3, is ETGVTQSPTHLIKTRGQQVTLRCSSQSGHNTVSWYQQALGQGPQFIFQYYREEENGRGNFPPRFSGLQFPNYSSELNVNALELDDSALYLCASSTLYGVDGSTDTQYFGPGTRLTVL.

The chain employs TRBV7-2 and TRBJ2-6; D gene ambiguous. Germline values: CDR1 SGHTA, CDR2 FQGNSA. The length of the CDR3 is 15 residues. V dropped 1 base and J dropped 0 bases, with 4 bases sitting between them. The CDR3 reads CASSLGGSGANVLTF. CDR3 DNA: TGTGCCAGCAGCTTAGGGGGCTCTGGGGCCAACGTCCTGACTTTC. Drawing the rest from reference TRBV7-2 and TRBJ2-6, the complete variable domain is GAGVSQSPSNKVTEKGKDVELRCDPISGHTALYWYRQSLGQGLEFLIYFQGNSAPDKSGLPSDRFSAERTGGSVSTLTIQRTQQEDSAVYLCASSLGGSGANVLTFGAGSRLTVL.

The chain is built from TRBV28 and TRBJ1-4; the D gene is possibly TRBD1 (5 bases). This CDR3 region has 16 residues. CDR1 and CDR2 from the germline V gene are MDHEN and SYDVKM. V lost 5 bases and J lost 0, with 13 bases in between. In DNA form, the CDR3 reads TGTGCCAGCAGTAGCCCAGGGTCGCCAACTAATGAAAAACTGTTTTTT. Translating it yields CASSSPGSPTNEKLFF.

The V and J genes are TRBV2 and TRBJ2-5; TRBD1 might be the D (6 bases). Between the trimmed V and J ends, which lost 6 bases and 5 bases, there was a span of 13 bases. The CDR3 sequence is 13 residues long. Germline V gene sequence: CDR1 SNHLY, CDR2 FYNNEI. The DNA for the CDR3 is TGTGCCAGCAGACCCGACAGGAGGGAGACCCAGTACTTC. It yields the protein CASRPDRRETQYF.

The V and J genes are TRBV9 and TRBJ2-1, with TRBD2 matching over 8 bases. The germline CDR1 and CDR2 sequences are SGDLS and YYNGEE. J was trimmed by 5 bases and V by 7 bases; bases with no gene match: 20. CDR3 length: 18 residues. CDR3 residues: CASGRGGNPSVVDNEQFF. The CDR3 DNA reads TGTGCCAGCGGCCGGGGGGGCAACCCGTCTGTGGTGGACAATGAGCAGTTCTTC.

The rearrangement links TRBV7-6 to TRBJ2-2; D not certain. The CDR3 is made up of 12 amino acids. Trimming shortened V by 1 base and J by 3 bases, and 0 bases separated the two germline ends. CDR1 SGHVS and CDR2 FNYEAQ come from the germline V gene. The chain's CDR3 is CASSLDTGELFF. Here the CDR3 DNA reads TGTGCCAGCAGCTTAGACACCGGGGAGCTGTTTTTT.

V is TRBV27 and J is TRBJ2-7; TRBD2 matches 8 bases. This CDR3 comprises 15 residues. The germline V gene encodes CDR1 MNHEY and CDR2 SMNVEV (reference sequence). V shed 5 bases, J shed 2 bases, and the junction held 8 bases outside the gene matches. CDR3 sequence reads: CASSPLAGATYEQYF. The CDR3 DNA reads TGTGCCAGCAGTCCCCTAGCGGGTGCTACCTACGAGCAGTACTTC.